Below are 15 T cell receptor beta chains sequenced from a single sample in a study of shared clonotypes between healthy human individuals. Measured with immunoSEQ multiplex PCR; TCRdb has only the in-frame clones, and not every one. The table has about 1.5 million clones, roughly 97% seen once. Source material: naive CD4+ T cells sorted from blood. Indicated subset: CD45RA+ positively selected. These receptors came from a man aged 25-45 years in good health.

The CDR3, as DNA: TGTGCCAGCAGCACAAACGACAGTACAGATACGCAGTATTTT. This encodes CASSTNDSTDTQYF. The gene calls are TRBV21-1 and TRBJ2-3; no check of the table's D call, TRBD1, against the DNA was made. TRBV21-1 is tagged as a pseudogene. The CDR3 is 14 amino acids.

This clone has a single count. The chain recombines TRBV2 with TRBJ2-2; D gene unclear. CDR3 length equals 14 residues. Germline CDR1 and CDR2: SNHLY and FYNNEI. Trimming took off 5 bases at V and 0 bases at J, with 7 bases between the two ends. The DNA for the CDR3 is TGTGCCAGCAGTAAGGACGCGAACACCGGGGAGCTGTTTTTT. This codes for CASSKDANTGELFF.

This sequence joins TRBV28 and TRBJ2-3; D is perhaps TRBD1 or TRBD2 (5 bases each). Germline-derived CDR1 and CDR2 are MDHEN and SYDVKM. Trimming cost V 7 bases and J 5 bases, with 16 bases left between them. The CDR3 runs to 14 residues. The CDR3, as DNA: TGTGCCAGCAATTTGGTAGGGGCGGGAGATACGCAGTATTTT. It codes for CASNLVGAGDTQYF.

J is TRBJ2-2 and V is TRBV27; 8 nucleotides match TRBD1. The CDR3 totals 15 residues. V was pared by 6 bases and J by 6 bases, with 9 bases of the junction left unmatched. Germline V gene data show CDR1 as MNHEY and CDR2 as SMNVEV (reference sequence). CDR3 loop: CASSSHAQGAGELFF. The CDR3 bases are TGTGCCAGCAGCTCTCACGCACAGGGGGCCGGGGAGCTGTTTTTT.

The chain employs TRBV30 and TRBJ2-2, with TRBD1 as a possible D gene (5 bases). Germline assignment: CDR1 GTSNPN and CDR2 SVGIG (reference sequence). Trimming cost V 4 bases and J 0 bases, with 6 bases left between them. The CDR3 covers 13 residues. The CDR3 loop is CAWTGSNTGELFF. The CDR3 bases are TGTGCCTGGACAGGGTCGAACACCGGGGAGCTGTTTTTT.

This clone was recorded only once. The genes are TRBV7-3 and TRBJ2-5; 11 nucleotides match TRBD2. This CDR3 spans 16 amino acids. The germline V gene has CDR1 SGHTA and CDR2 FQGTGA. The V gene end was trimmed by 5 bases and the J gene end by 5 bases; junction bases not matched to a gene: 10. The CDR3: CASSAFSGRAMETQYF. DNA of the CDR3: TGTGCCAGCAGCGCCTTTAGCGGGAGGGCCATGGAGACCCAGTACTTC.

Note on this clone: The sample holds other DNA sequences that translate to the same CDR3. V and J are TRBV5-1 and TRBJ2-2, with D uncertain. CDR1 is SGHRS, CDR2 YFSETQ, per germline. This CDR3 spans 15 amino acids. V lost 0 bases and J lost 0, with 6 bases in between. The CDR3 DNA is TGCGCCAGCAGCTTGGCTGGGGCGAACACCGGGGAGCTGTTTTTT. This codes for CASSLAGANTGELFF.

The chain links TRBV18 to TRBJ2-1; 8 bases match TRBD1. CDR3 length equals 17 residues. Germline V gene data show CDR1 as KGHSH and CDR2 as LQKENI. V lost 3 bases, J lost 1 base, and 8 bases stayed unmatched. This CDR3 reads CASSPLTGVGSYNEQFF. CDR3 DNA: TGTGCCAGCTCACCTTTGACAGGGGTTGGGTCCTACAATGAGCAGTTCTTC.

This clone was counted a single time. The rearrangement links TRBV19 to TRBJ2-7; D gene unclear. This CDR3 spans 12 amino acids. The germline V gene encodes CDR1 LNHDA and CDR2 SQIVND (reference sequence). V was cut by 3 bases and J by 3 bases, with 6 bases left in between. The CDR3 coding sequence is TGTGCCAGTAGTATCAGTGTCTACGAGCAGTACTTC. Its protein is CASSISVYEQYF. Combining the CDR3 with reference TRBV19 and TRBJ2-7 gives the whole variable domain DGGITQSPKYLFRKEGQNVTLSCEQNLNHDAMYWYRQDPGQGLRLIYYSQIVNDFQKGDIAEGYSVSREKKESFPLTVTSAQKNPTAFYLCASSISVYEQYFGPGTRLTVT.

The genes are TRBV10-3 and TRBJ2-3; D not resolved. Per germline, CDR1 ENHRY and CDR2 SYGVKD. The CDR3 is 14 amino acids. The V and J ends lost 2 bases and 1 base respectively, with 7 bases between them. The chain's CDR3 is CAISEDFRTDTQYF. The CDR3 DNA is TGTGCCATCAGTGAGGACTTTCGCACAGATACGCAGTATTTT.

This chain connects TRBV27 to TRBJ2-7; the D is unclear. V dropped 1 base and J dropped 2 bases, with 9 bases sitting between them. Germline CDR1 reads MNHEY; CDR2 reads SMNVEV (reference sequence). The CDR3 spans 14 residues. The CDR3 sequence is CASSLYDGPYEQYF. The CDR3 DNA is TGTGCCAGCAGTTTATACGACGGTCCCTACGAGCAGTACTTC.

The rearrangement joins TRBV29-1 to TRBJ2-3; D gene unclear. CDR3 length: 16 residues. Germline V gives CDR1 SQVTM, CDR2 ANQGSEA. Between the trimmed V and J ends, which lost 4 bases and 6 bases, there was a span of 23 bases. CDR3 nucleotides: TGCAGCGTTGGGGGTGGGTTGCGTGGTATCTTGGATACGCAGTATTTT. Its protein is CSVGGGLRGILDTQYF.

V and J are TRBV7-3 and TRBJ2-1; 8 nucleotides match TRBD2. With 6 bases clipped from V and 5 bases from J, the junction kept 6 bases outside the gene matches. Germline loops: CDR1 SGHTA, CDR2 FQGTGA. This CDR3 is 14 amino acids long. CDR3 residues: CASSSGRAHNEQFF. In nucleotides, the CDR3 is TGTGCCAGCAGTTCCGGGAGGGCCCACAATGAGCAGTTCTTC.

V usage is TRBV6-4 and J usage is TRBJ2-3; either TRBD1 or TRBD2 may fit D (5 bases each). Germline assignment: CDR1 MRHNA and CDR2 SNTAGT. CDR3 length equals 14 residues. V was shortened by 8 bases and J by 7 bases, with 19 bases between the two germline ends. The CDR3 DNA sequence: TGTGCCAGCCAAAAGGAGCAGGGACCATATACGCAGTATTTT. Amino acids: CASQKEQGPYTQYF.

Remarks on this clone: Germline is not matched at one junction end, which may reflect a read error. The chain joins TRBV7-7 to TRBJ2-5; TRBD1 aligns across 8 bases. Germline-derived CDR1 and CDR2 are SSHAT and FNYEAQ (reference sequence). This CDR3 contains 16 residues. The CDR3 bases are TGTGCTAGCAGCATCTCTTCCGGGACAGGCCAAGAGACCCAGTACTTC. Its translation: CASSISSGTGQETQYF. Full variable domain (outside the CDR3, taken from reference TRBV7-7 and TRBJ2-5): GAGVSQSPRYKVTKRGQDVTLRCDPISSHATLYWYQQALGQGPEFLTYFNYEAQPDKSGLPSDRFSAERPEGSISTLTIQRTEQRDSAMYRCASSISSGTGQETQYFGPGTRLLVL.